This entry lists 17 T cell receptor beta chains sequenced from one sample in a study of blood T cell repertoires in COVID-19. Clones were read by immunoSEQ multiplex PCR, and TCRdb kept only the in-frame ones, dropping some. The data hold approximately 120,000 clones, with nearly 90% observed a single time. The sequenced material came from peripheral blood. Receptors were obtained from a woman over 75 with acute or convalescent COVID-19.

The V and J genes are TRBV7-2 and TRBJ1-2; the match to TRBD1 covers 11 bases. V shed 1 base and J 5 bases; nucleotides not matched to a gene: 3. The germline gives CDR1 SGHTA, CDR2 FQGNSA. The CDR3 is made up of 15 amino acids. The DNA for the CDR3 is TGTGCCAGCAGCTTAGGGGGGACAGGGGGTTATGGCTACACCTTC. Its protein product is CASSLGGTGGYGYTF.

The chain uses TRBV3-1 (or the pseudogene TRBV3-2) and TRBJ2-2; the match to TRBD1 covers 7 bases. This CDR3 is built from 15 residues. Germline assignment: CDR1 LGHDT and CDR2 YNNKEL (reference sequence). J was trimmed by 5 bases and V by 0 bases; bases with no gene match: 3. The CDR3 reads CASSQESTGTGELFF. In DNA form, the CDR3 reads TGTGCCAGCAGCCAAGAATCGACAGGGACCGGGGAGCTGTTTTTT.

Written as DNA, the CDR3 is TGTGCCAGCAGTGACGGGGGGATCGAAAAACTGTTTTTT. It specifies CASSDGGIEKLFF. This chain uses TRBV2 with TRBJ1-4, with TRBD1 as a possible D gene (5 bases). Germline V gives CDR1 SNHLY, CDR2 FYNNEI. The ends were cut back, 3 bases at V and 8 bases at J, with 10 bases in the middle. CDR3 length: 13 residues.

For the CDR3, the DNA is TGTGCCTCCCAGGGGGCTGGCAATCAGCCCCAGCATTTT. Translated, it gives CASQGAGNQPQHF. V is TRBV10-3 and J is TRBJ1-5; 8 nucleotides agree with TRBD1. Trimming took 11 bases from V and 2 from J; bases not matched to a gene: 5. The CDR3 loop spans 13 amino acids. Germline CDR1 is ENHRY and CDR2 is SYGVKD.

The CDR3 reads CASSSGGPLLEYGYTF. CDR3 sequence (DNA): TGTGCCAGCAGTTCGGGGGGGCCCCTACTGGAATATGGCTACACCTTC. This sequence joins TRBV28 and TRBJ1-2; weak D call: TRBD1 (6 bases). Germline-derived CDR1 and CDR2 are MDHEN and SYDVKM. This CDR3 contains 16 residues. V lost 4 bases and J lost 5, with 20 bases in between.

V gene TRBV4-1 combines with J gene TRBJ2-3; 9 positions match TRBD1. Per the germline V gene, CDR1 is MGHRA and CDR2 is YSYEKL. This CDR3 is 14 amino acids long. V was clipped by 3 bases and J by 4 bases; unmatched bases: 2. Here the CDR3 DNA reads TGCGCCAGCAGCCAGACAGGGGGTTCAGATACGCAGTATTTT. Amino acids: CASSQTGGSDTQYF.

The J gene is TRBJ2-1, the V gene TRBV7-3; D is undetermined. The CDR3 has 12 residues. The V gene's germline CDR1 is SGHTA and CDR2 FQGTGA. The germline V and J ends were trimmed by 3 bases and 9 bases, with 9 bases remaining between them. In DNA form, the CDR3 reads TGTGCCAGCAGCTTTTCGCGTGGTGAGCAGTTCTTC. Its translation: CASSFSRGEQFF.

The V and J genes are TRBV7-3 and TRBJ2-2; no clear D gene. V lost 4 bases and J 6 bases, leaving 9 bases between the germline ends. CDR3 length: 13 residues. CDR1 and CDR2 (germline): SGHTA, FQGTGA. In DNA form, the CDR3 reads TGTGCCAGCAGCTCGCAACAATCCGGGGAGCTGTTTTTT. It codes for CASSSQQSGELFF.

This rearrangement joins TRBV4-1 to TRBJ2-7, with 12 bases aligning to TRBD2. The CDR3 has 15 amino acids. V shed 4 bases and J 2 bases; nucleotides not matched to a gene: 3. Per the germline V gene, CDR1 is MGHRA and CDR2 is YSYEKL. This chain's CDR3 is CASSPRLAGAYEQYF. The CDR3 DNA reads TGCGCCAGCAGCCCACGACTAGCGGGGGCCTACGAGCAGTACTTC.

The gene calls are TRBV6-1 and TRBJ1-1, with D unresolved. This CDR3 contains 14 residues. The germline V and J ends were trimmed by 2 bases and 5 bases, with 12 bases remaining between them. Germline assignment: CDR1 MNHNS and CDR2 SASEGT. The CDR3 here is CASSEYGRGTEAFF. The CDR3 region has the DNA TGTGCCAGCAGTGAATACGGTAGAGGTACTGAAGCTTTCTTT.

CDR3 bases: TGTGCCAGCAGCCAGTCTACAGGGCAGAGAACTGAAGCTTTCTTT. Translation: CASSQSTGQRTEAFF. The V gene is TRBV3-1 (or the pseudogene TRBV3-2), the J gene TRBJ1-1; weak D call: TRBD1 (6 bases). V dropped 3 bases and J dropped 5 bases, with 16 bases sitting between them. Germline loops: CDR1 LGHDT, CDR2 YNNKEL (reference sequence). The CDR3 spans 15 residues.

This chain uses TRBV5-6 with TRBJ2-5; D is perhaps TRBD1 (6 bases). The CDR3 is made up of 13 amino acids. CDR1 SGHDT and CDR2 YYEEEE come from the germline V gene. V was trimmed by 0 bases and J by 3 bases, leaving 6 bases between them. The CDR3 is CASSLGQEETQYF. In nucleotides, the CDR3 is TGTGCCAGCAGCTTGGGACAGGAAGAGACCCAGTACTTC.

The rearrangement uses TRBV21-1 and TRBJ1-4. TRBV21-1 counts as a pseudogene. The length of the CDR3 is 15 residues. The CDR3 region is CASSNPCATNEKLFF. CDR3 nucleotide sequence: TGTGCCAGCAGCAACCCGTGTGCAACTAATGAAAAACTGTTTTTT.

CDR3 DNA: TGTGCCAGCAGTGAAATAGTATATAATTCACCCCTCCACTTT. Translating gives CASSEIVYNSPLHF. The chain couples TRBV2 to TRBJ1-6; D gene ambiguous. The CDR3 sequence is 14 residues long. The germline gives CDR1 SNHLY, CDR2 FYNNEI. V lost 2 bases and J 4 bases, leaving 6 bases between the germline ends.

The chain has TRBV6-6 and TRBJ1-2; 9 bases fit TRBD1. The CDR3 has 13 amino acids. Germline trimming cut 5 bases from V and 5 bases from J; bases unmatched to any gene: 3. Germline V lookup: CDR1 MNHNY, CDR2 SVGAGI (reference sequence). The CDR3 sequence is CASSLTGGYGYTF. The CDR3 DNA is TGTGCCAGCAGTCTGACAGGGGGGTATGGCTACACCTTC.

The chain recombines TRBV5-1 with TRBJ2-2, with 12 bases aligning to TRBD2. The CDR3 sequence is 19 residues long. Germline CDR1 and CDR2: SGHRS and YFSETQ. J gave up 1 base and V 4 bases, and 11 bases lay outside the gene matches. The CDR3 protein is CASSMLELAGGGNTGELFF. The CDR3 bases are TGCGCCAGCAGCATGCTGGAACTAGCGGGAGGTGGGAACACCGGGGAGCTGTTTTTT. The entire variable domain, with the rest obtained from reference TRBV5-1 and TRBJ2-2, is as follows: KAGVTQTPRYLIKTRGQQVTLSCSPISGHRSVSWYQQTPGQGLQFLFEYFSETQRNKGNFPGRFSGRQFSNSRSEMNVSTLELGDSALYLCASSMLELAGGGNTGELFFGEGSRLTVL.

This clone was detected once. V usage is TRBV27 and J usage is TRBJ2-7; D perhaps matches TRBD2 (5 bases). Trimming left V 2 bases short and J 3 bases short, with 8 bases between. CDR1 and CDR2 from the germline V gene are MNHEY and SMNVEV (reference sequence). The CDR3 contains 13 residues. The CDR3 DNA sequence: TGTGCCAGCAGTTTAAAGCGGAGCTACGAGCAGTACTTC. As protein: CASSLKRSYEQYF.